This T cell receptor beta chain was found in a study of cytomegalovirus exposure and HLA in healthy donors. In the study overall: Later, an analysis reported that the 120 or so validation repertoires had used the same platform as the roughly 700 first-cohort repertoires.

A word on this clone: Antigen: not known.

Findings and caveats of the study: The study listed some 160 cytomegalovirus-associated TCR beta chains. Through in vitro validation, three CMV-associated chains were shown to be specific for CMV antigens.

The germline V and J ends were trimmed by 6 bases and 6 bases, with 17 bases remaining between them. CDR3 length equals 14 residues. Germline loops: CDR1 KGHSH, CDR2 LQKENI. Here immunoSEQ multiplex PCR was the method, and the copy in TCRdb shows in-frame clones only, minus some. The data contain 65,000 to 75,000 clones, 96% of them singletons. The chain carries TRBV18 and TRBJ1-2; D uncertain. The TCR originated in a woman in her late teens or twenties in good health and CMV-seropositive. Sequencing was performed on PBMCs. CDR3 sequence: CASSVLEGHDGYTF. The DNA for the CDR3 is TGTGCCAGCTCCGTTCTCGAGGGCCATGATGGCTACACCTTC.